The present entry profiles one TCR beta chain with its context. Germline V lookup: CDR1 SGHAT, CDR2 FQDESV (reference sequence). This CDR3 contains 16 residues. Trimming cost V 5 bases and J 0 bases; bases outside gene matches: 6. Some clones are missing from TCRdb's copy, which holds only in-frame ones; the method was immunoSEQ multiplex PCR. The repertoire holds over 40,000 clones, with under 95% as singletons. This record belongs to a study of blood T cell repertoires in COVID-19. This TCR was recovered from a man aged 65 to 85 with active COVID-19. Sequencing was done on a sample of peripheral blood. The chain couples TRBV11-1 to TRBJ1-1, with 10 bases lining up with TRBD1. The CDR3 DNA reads TGTGCCAGCAGCCCTCGACAGGGGGCCCTGAACACTGAAGCTTTCTTT. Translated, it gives CASSPRQGALNTEAFF.